This T cell receptor beta chain emerged from a study of blood T cell repertoires in COVID-19. Study summary: Sources were T cells, B-cell-depleted T cells, or PBMCs; the material itself was cDNA or gDNA.

CDR3 size: 14 residues. V lost 7 bases, J lost 6 bases, and 16 bases lay in between. Germline-derived CDR1 and CDR2 are SNHLY and FYNNEI. Produced via immunoSEQ multiplex PCR; TCRdb's table is partial and in-frame only. The repertoire holds a few hundred thousand clones, with around 89% as singletons. Participants' reported clinical history set cohort assignment. The clonotype comes from a woman aged 30 to 39 who had recovered from COVID-19. The sample comprised PBMCs or T cells enriched from blood (not recorded which). The chain has TRBV2 and TRBJ1-5; TRBD1 is a possible D gene (6 bases). The CDR3 sequence is CASKGGNRGQPQHF. The CDR3 DNA reads as TGTGCCAGCAAAGGGGGTAATAGGGGTCAGCCCCAGCATTTT.